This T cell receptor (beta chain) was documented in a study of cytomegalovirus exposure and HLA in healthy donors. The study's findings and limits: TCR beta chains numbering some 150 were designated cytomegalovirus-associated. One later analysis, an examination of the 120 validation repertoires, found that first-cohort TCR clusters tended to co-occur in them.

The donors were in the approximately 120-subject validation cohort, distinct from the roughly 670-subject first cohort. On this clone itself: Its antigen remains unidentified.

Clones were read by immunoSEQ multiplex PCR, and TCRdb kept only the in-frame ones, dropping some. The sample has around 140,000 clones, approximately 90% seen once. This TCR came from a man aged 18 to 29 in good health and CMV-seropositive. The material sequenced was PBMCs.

The CDR3 nucleotides read TGCGCCAGCAACCCCGTTGGGGGGGTTAGGGGCTACACCTTC. Translation gives CASNPVGGVRGYTF. The rearrangement joins TRBV5-1 to TRBJ1-2; D is possibly TRBD1 (5 bases). V lost 6 bases to trimming and J lost 8 bases, with 20 bases between them. Germline V lookup: CDR1 SGHRS, CDR2 YFSETQ. The CDR3 is made up of 14 amino acids.